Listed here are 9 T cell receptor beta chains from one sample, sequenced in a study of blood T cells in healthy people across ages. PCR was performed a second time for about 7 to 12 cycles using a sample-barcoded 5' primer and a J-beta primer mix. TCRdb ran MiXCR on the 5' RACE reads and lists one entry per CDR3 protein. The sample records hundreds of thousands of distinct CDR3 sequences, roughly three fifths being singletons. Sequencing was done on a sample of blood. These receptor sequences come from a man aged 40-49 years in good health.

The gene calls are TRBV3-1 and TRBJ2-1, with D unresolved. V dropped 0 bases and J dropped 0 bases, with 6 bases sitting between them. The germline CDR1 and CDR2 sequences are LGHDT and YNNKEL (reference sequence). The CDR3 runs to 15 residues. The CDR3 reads CASSQDASSYNEQFF. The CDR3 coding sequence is TGTGCCAGCAGCCAAGACGCCAGCTCCTACAATGAGCAGTTCTTC.

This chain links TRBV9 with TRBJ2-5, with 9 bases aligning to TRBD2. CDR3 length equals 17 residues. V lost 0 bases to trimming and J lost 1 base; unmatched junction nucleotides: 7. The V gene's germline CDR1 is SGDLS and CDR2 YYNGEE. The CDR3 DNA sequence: TGTGCCAGCAGCGTAGGAGGTAGCGGGGGTCCCCAAGAGACCCAGTACTTC. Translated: CASSVGGSGGPQETQYF.

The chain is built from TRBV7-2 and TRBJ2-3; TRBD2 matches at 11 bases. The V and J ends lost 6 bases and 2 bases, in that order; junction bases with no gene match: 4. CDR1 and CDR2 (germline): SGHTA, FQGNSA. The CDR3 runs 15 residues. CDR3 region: CASRGGLAVTDTQYF. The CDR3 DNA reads TGTGCCAGCAGGGGGGGACTAGCGGTCACAGATACGCAGTATTTT.

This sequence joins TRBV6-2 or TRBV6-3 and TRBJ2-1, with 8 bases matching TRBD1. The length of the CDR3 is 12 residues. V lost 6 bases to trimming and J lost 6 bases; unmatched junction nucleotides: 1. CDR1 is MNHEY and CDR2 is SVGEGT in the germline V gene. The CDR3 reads CASRDRVNEQFF. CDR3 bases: TGTGCCAGCAGGGACAGGGTCAATGAGCAGTTCTTC.

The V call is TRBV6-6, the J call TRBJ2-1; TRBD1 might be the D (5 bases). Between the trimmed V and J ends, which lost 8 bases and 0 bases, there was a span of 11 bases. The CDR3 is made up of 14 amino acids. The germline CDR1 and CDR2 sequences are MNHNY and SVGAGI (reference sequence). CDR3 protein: CASLDSISYNEQFF. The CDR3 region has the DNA TGTGCCAGCTTAGACAGCATCTCCTACAATGAGCAGTTCTTC.

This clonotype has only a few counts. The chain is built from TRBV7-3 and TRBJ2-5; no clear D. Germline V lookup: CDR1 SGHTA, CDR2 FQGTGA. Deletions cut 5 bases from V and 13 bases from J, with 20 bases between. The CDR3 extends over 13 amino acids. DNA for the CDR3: TGTGCCAGCAGCCGATCATCAGGTTCCCCGGGGTACTTC. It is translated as CASSRSSGSPGYF.

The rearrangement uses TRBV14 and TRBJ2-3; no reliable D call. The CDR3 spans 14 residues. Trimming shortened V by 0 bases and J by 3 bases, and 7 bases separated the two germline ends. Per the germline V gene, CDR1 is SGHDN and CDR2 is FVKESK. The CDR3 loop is CASSQDYRTDTQYF. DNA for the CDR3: TGTGCCAGCAGCCAAGATTATCGAACAGATACGCAGTATTTT. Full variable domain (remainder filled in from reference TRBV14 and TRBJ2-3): EAGVTQFPSHSVIEKGQTVTLRCDPISGHDNLYWYRRVMGKEIKFLLHFVKESKQDESGMPNNRFLAERTGGTYSTLKVQPAELEDSGVYFCASSQDYRTDTQYFGPGTRLTVL.

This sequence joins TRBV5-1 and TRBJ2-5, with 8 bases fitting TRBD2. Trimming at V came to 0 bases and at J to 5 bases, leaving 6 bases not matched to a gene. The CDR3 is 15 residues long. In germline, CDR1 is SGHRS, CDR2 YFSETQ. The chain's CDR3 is CASSLGVAGLETQYF. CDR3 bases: TGCGCCAGCAGCTTGGGGGTAGCGGGGCTGGAGACCCAGTACTTC.

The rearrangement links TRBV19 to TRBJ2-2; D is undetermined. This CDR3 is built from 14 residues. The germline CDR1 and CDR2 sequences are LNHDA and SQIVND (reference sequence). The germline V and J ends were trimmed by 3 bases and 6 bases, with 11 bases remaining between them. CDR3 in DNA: TGTGCCAGTAGTATCTTTTCTACCGCCGGGGAGCTGTTTTTT. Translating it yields CASSIFSTAGELFF. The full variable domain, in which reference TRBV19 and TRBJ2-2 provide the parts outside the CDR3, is DGGITQSPKYLFRKEGQNVTLSCEQNLNHDAMYWYRQDPGQGLRLIYYSQIVNDFQKGDIAEGYSVSREKKESFPLTVTSAQKNPTAFYLCASSIFSTAGELFFGEGSRLTVL.